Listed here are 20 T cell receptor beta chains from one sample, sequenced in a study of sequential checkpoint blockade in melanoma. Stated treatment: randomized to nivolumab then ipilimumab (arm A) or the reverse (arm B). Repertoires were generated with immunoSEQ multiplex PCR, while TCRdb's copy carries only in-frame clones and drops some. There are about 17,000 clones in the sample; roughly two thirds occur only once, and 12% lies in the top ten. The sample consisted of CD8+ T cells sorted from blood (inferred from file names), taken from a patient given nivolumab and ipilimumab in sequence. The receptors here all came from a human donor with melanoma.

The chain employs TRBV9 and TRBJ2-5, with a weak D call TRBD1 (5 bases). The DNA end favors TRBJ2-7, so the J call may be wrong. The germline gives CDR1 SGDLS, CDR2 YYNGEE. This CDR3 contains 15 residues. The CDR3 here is CASSPDQGGSYEQYF. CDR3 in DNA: TGTGCCAGCAGCCCGGACCAGGGCGGATCCTACGAGCAGTACTTC.

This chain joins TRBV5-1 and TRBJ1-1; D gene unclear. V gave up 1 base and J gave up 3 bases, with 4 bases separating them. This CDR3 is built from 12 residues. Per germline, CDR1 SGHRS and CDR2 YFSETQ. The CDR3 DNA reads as TGCGCCAGCAGCTTGACGGACACTGAAGCTTTCTTT. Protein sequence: CASSLTDTEAFF.

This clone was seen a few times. The chain's CDR3 is CASSQVASYSGANVLTF. The DNA of the CDR3 is TGCGCCAGCAGCCAAGTAGCGTCTTACTCTGGGGCCAACGTCCTGACTTTC. This sequence joins TRBV4-3 and TRBJ2-6; D perhaps matches TRBD2 (5 bases). CDR1 is LGHNA, CDR2 YSLEER, per germline. The CDR3 extends over 17 amino acids. Trimming took off 1 base at V and 0 bases at J, with 10 bases between the two ends.

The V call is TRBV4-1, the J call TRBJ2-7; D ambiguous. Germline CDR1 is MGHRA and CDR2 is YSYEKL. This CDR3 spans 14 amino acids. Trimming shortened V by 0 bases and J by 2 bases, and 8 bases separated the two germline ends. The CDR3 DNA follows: TGCGCCAGCAGCCAAGATGAACAGACCTACGAGCAGTACTTC. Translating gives CASSQDEQTYEQYF.

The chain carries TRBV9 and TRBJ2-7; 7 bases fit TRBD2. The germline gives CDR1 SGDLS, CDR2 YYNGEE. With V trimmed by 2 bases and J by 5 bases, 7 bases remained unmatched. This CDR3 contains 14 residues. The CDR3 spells CASSVGQGGNEQYF. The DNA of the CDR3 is TGTGCCAGCAGCGTCGGGCAGGGAGGGAACGAGCAGTACTTC.

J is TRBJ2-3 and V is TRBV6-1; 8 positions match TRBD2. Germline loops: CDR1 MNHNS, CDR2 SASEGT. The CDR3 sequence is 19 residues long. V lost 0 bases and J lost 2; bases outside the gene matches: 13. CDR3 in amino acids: CASSEAAPGAGGFTDTQYF. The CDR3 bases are TGTGCCAGCAGTGAAGCTGCCCCGGGTGCGGGGGGCTTCACAGATACGCAGTATTTT.

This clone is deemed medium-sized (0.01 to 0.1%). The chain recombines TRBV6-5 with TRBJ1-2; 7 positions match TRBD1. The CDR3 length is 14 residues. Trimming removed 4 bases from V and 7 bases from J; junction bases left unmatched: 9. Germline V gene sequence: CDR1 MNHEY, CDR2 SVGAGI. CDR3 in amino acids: CASSSRQGQGGYTF. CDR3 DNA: TGTGCCAGCAGTTCTCGACAGGGACAAGGTGGCTACACCTTC.

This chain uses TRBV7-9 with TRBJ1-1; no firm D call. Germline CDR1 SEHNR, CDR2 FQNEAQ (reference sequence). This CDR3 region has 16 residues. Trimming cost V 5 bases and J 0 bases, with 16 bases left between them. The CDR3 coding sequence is TGTGCCAGCAGCCCCCAAAGACAAGATTTGAACACTGAAGCTTTCTTT. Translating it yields CASSPQRQDLNTEAFF.

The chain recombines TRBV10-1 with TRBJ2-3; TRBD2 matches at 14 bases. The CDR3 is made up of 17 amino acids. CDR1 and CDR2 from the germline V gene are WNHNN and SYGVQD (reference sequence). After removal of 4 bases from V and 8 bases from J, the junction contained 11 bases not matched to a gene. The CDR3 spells CASSGGLAGDLQGTQYF. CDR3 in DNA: TGCGCCAGCAGTGGGGGACTAGCGGGGGACCTTCAGGGTACGCAGTATTTT.

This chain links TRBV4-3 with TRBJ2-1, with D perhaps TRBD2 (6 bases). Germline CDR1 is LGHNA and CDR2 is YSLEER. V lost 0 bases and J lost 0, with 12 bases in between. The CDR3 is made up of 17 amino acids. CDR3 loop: CASSQDSAGSSYNEQFF. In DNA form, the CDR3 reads TGCGCCAGCAGCCAAGATAGCGCGGGGAGCTCCTACAATGAGCAGTTCTTC.

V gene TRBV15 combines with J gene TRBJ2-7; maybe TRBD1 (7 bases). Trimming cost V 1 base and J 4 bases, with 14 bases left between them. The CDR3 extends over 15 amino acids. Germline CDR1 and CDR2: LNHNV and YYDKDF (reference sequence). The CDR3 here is CATSRGRQGGYEQYF. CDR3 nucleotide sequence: TGTGCCACCAGCAGAGGACGGCAGGGGGGTTACGAGCAGTACTTC.

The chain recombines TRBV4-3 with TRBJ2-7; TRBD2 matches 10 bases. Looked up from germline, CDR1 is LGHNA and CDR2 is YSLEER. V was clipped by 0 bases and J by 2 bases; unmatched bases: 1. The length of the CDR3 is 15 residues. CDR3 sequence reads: CASSQDTSGAYEQYF. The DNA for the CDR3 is TGCGCCAGCAGCCAAGATACTAGCGGGGCCTACGAGCAGTACTTC.

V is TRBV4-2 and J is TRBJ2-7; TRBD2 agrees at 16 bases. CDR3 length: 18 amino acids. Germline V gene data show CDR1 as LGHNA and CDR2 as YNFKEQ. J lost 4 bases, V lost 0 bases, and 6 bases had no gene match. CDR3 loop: CASSQDGTSGRAGYEQYF. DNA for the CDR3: TGTGCCAGCAGCCAAGACGGGACTAGCGGGAGGGCCGGGTACGAGCAGTACTTC.

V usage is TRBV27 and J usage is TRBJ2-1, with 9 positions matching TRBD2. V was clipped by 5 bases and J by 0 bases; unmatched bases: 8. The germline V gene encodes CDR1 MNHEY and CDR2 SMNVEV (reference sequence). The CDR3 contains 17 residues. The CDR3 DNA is TGTGCCAGCAGTCCCTGGACTAGCGCAACCTCCTACAATGAGCAGTTCTTC. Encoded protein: CASSPWTSATSYNEQFF.

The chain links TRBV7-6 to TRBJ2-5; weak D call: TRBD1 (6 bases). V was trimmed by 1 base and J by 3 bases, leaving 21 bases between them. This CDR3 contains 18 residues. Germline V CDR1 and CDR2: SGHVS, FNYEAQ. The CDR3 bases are TGTGCCAGCAGCTTAGTAGGAAATGTGGGGGCCCCCAAAGAGACCCAGTACTTC. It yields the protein CASSLVGNVGAPKETQYF. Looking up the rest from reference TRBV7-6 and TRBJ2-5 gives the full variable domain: GAGVSQSPRYKVTKRGQDVALRCDPISGHVSLYWYRQALGQGPEFLTYFNYEAQQDKSGLPNDRFSAERPEGSISTLTIQRTEQRDSAMYRCASSLVGNVGAPKETQYFGPGTRLLVL.

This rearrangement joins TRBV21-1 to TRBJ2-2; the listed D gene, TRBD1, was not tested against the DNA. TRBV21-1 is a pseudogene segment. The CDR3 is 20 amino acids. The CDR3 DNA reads TGTGCCAGCAGCAAAGAGCACGGGCAGGGTAATAACGAAGACACCGGGGAGCTGTTTTTT. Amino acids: CASSKEHGQGNNEDTGELFF.

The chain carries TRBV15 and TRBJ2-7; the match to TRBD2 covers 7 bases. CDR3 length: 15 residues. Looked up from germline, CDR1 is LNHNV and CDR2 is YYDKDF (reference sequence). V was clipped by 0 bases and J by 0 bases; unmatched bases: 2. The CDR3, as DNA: TGTGCCACCAGCAGAGAGCGGGAGTCCTCCTACGAGCAGTACTTC. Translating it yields CATSRERESSYEQYF.

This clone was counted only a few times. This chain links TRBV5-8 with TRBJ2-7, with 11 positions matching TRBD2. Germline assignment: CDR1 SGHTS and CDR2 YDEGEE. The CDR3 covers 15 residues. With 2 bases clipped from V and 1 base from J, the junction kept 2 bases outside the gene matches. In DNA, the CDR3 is TGTGCCAGCAGCTTCCCTAGCGGGGGGTCCTACGAGCAGTACTTC. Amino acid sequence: CASSFPSGGSYEQYF.

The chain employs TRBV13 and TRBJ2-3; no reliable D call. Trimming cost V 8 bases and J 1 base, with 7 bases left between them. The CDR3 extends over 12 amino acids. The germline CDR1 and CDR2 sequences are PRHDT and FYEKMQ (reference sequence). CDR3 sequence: CASGTGTDTQYF. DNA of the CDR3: TGTGCCAGCGGTACGGGCACAGATACGCAGTATTTT.

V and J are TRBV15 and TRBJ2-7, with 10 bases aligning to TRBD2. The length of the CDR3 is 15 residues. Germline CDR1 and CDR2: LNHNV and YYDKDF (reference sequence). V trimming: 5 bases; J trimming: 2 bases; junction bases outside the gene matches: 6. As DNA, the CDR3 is TGTGCCACCAGCGTCCGACTAGCGGGCACCTACGAGCAGTACTTC. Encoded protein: CATSVRLAGTYEQYF.